This is a list of T cell receptor beta chains from one sample in a study of human T cells and chemical hapten exposure. TCRdb reprocessed the RACE reads via MiXCR and lists one record per CDR3 protein. The data contain a few hundred thousand distinct CDR3 sequences, about 6% of them singletons. Here the sequenced sample was whole blood, taken in connection with sensitization to the hapten diphenylcyclopropenone (DPC). Receptors originate from a woman under 30 with alopecia areata. Some clones in this sample may be carry-over from other donors' samples. Each CDR3 is given with its conserved first and last residue. Each record gives: J gene, V gene, D gene, clone size, CDR3 protein, CDR3 DNA. A D gene is named only where the DNA matches it firmly. Clone size, where shown, is once, few, many, or a class for clones that have expanded.

>TRBJ1-5|TRBV6-6|-|many
CASNHQDSNQPQHF
TGTGCCAGCAATCACCAAGATAGCAATCAGCCCCAGCATTTT
>TRBJ2-2|TRBV6-5|-|-
CASSPDEGANTGELFF
TGTGCCAGCAGTCCTGACGAGGGGGCGAACACCGGGGAGCTGTTTTTT
>TRBJ1-1|TRBV6-2/TRBV6-3|TRBD1|many
CASTRDPGGYTEAFF
TGTGCCAGCACCCGAGACCCAGGGGGATACACTGAAGCTTTCTTT
>TRBJ1-4|TRBV7-8|TRBD1|-
CASTLRQGGSEKLFF
TGTGCCAGCACCCTTAGACAGGGAGGAAGCGAAAAACTGTTTTTT
>TRBJ2-1|TRBV11-1|-|few
CASSLEGNAYNEQFF
TGTGCCAGCAGCTTAGAGGGTAACGCCTACAATGAGCAGTTCTTC
>TRBJ2-7|TRBV18|-|-
CASSLDRRREQYF
TGTGCCAGCTCACTCGACAGGAGGAGGGAGCAGTACTTC
>TRBJ2-3|TRBV7-9|-|many
CASSLARDTQYF
TGTGCCAGCAGCTTAGCGAGAGATACGCAGTATTTT
>TRBJ1-4|TRBV7-8|TRBD1|many
CASSPRGVWEKLFF
TGTGCCAGCAGCCCCAGGGGGGTCTGGGAAAAACTGTTTTTT
>TRBJ1-1|TRBV7-2|-|many
CASSFSNTEAFF
TGTGCCAGCAGCTTTTCGAACACTGAAGCTTTCTTT
>TRBJ1-6|TRBV20-1|-|many
CSARGPSGSSPLHF
TGCAGTGCTAGAGGGCCGTCGGGTAGTTCACCCCTCCACTTT
>TRBJ2-5|TRBV7-2|-|-
CASSKRTQETQYF
TGTGCCAGCAGTAAGCGGACCCAAGAGACCCAGTACTTC
>TRBJ2-3|TRBV2|-|few
CASSGRLETDTQYF
TGTGCCAGCAGTGGCCGCTTAGAAACAGATACGCAGTATTTT
>TRBJ2-2|TRBV5-4|TRBD2|few
CASSLGLAGYTGELFF
TGTGCCAGCAGCCTGGGACTAGCGGGATACACCGGGGAGCTGTTTTTT
>TRBJ1-1|TRBV5-1|TRBD1|many
CASSFGTANTEAFF
TGCGCCAGCAGCTTTGGGACAGCCAACACTGAAGCTTTCTTT
>TRBJ1-1|TRBV25-1|-|many
CASLGNTEAFF
TGTGCCAGCCTCGGGAACACTGAAGCTTTCTTT
>TRBJ2-7|TRBV7-9|-|many
CASSVRGKGPTDYEQYF
TGTGCCAGCAGCGTACGGGGGAAGGGCCCGACCGACTACGAGCAGTACTTC
>TRBJ2-3|TRBV10-3|TRBD1|-
CASRPDGQGTWTDTQYF
TGTGCCTCCCGACCGGATGGACAGGGAACGTGGACAGATACGCAGTATTTT
>TRBJ2-1|TRBV28|-|few
CASIDSRGTTNNEQFF
TGTGCCAGCATCGACAGTCGGGGGACAACTAACAATGAGCAGTTCTTC
>TRBJ2-1|TRBV28|-|few
CASSLATLGEQFF
TGTGCCAGCAGCCTAGCTACCTTGGGGGAGCAGTTCTTC
>TRBJ2-3|TRBV7-6|-|few
CASSLVGAGTDTQYF
TGTGCCAGCAGCTTAGTAGGGGCAGGGACGGATACGCAGTATTTT
>TRBJ2-7|TRBV4-3|TRBD1|-
CASSPQTGVPYEQYF
TGCGCCAGCAGCCCGCAGACAGGGGTGCCCTACGAGCAGTACTTC
>TRBJ2-3|TRBV7-9|-|many
CASSFPTRRPTDTQYF
TGTGCCAGCAGCTTCCCGACTAGAAGACCCACAGATACGCAGTATTTT
>TRBJ1-1|TRBV7-9|-|many
CASSLGDWGPSTEAFF
TGTGCCAGCAGCCTAGGGGACTGGGGGCCGAGCACTGAAGCTTTCTTT
>TRBJ1-1|TRBV6-2/TRBV6-3|-|many
CASTYHGKGSPEAFF
TGTGCCAGCACCTACCACGGAAAGGGGTCCCCTGAAGCTTTCTTT
>TRBJ1-5|TRBV6-1|-|-
CASRGNSNQPQHF
TGTGCCAGCAGGGGCAATAGCAATCAGCCCCAGCATTTT
>TRBJ2-3|TRBV3-1|-|many
CASSPHTDTQYF
TGTGCCAGCAGCCCACACACAGATACGCAGTATTTT
>TRBJ2-7|TRBV20-1|TRBD2|few
CSASPPAGGLYEQYF
TGCAGTGCTAGCCCCCCGGCGGGGGGACTTTACGAGCAGTACTTC
>TRBJ1-4|TRBV4-3|-|many
CASSQDSSGGAREKLFF
TGCGCCAGCAGCCAAGATTCTTCGGGGGGCGCGAGAGAAAAACTGTTTTTT
>TRBJ1-2|TRBV11-2|TRBD1|many
CASSLPWVGQGNGYTF
TGTGCCAGCAGCCTGCCGTGGGTGGGACAGGGGAATGGCTACACCTTC
>TRBJ2-5|TRBV28|-|-
CASSLSHQETQYF
TGTGCCAGCAGTTTGTCCCACCAAGAGACCCAGTACTTC
>TRBJ2-2|TRBV6-1|TRBD1|-
CTSSGWTGWTGELFF
TGTACCAGCAGTGGGTGGACAGGGTGGACCGGGGAGCTGTTTTTT
>TRBJ1-1|TRBV7-2|-|few
CASSLSAVVVTEAFF
TGTGCCAGCAGCTTATCTGCAGTTGTGGTGACTGAAGCTTTCTTT
>TRBJ1-2|TRBV6-5|-|many
CASSYSQMDGYTF
TGTGCCAGCAGTTACTCACAGATGGATGGCTACACCTTC
>TRBJ2-3|TRBV9|-|once
CASSVELVRDTQYF
TGTGCCAGCAGCGTAGAACTGGTCCGGGATACGCAGTATTTT
>TRBJ2-5|TRBV24-1|-|few
CATSAATETQYF
TGTGCCACCAGTGCAGCTACTGAGACCCAGTACTTC
>TRBJ1-3|TRBV7-6|-|-
CASSLVSASHSRNTIYF
TGTGCCAGCAGCTTAGTTTCGGCCTCCCACTCTAGAAACACCATATATTTT
>TRBJ2-5|TRBV14|TRBD2|few
CASSQAGTSVVQETQYF
TGTGCCAGCAGCCAAGCTGGGACTAGCGTCGTTCAAGAGACCCAGTACTTC
>TRBJ1-4|TRBV6-1|-|many
CASSERQAEGSEKLFF
TGTGCCAGCAGTGAACGGCAGGCCGAGGGGTCCGAAAAACTGTTTTTT
>TRBJ2-3|TRBV28|-|few
CASRLRVPTDTQYF
TGTGCCAGCAGACTCAGGGTTCCGACAGATACGCAGTATTTT
>TRBJ1-2|TRBV20-1|-|many
CSARGGWGYTF
TGCAGTGCTAGAGGCGGATGGGGCTACACCTTC
>TRBJ2-4|TRBV20-1|TRBD1|-
CSARRTGQGTQNIQYF
TGCAGTGCTAGGCGGACTGGACAGGGGACTCAAAACATTCAGTACTTC
>TRBJ1-1|TRBV20-1|-|many
CSASGRGSMNTEAFF
TGCAGTGCTAGTGGAAGGGGCAGTATGAACACTGAAGCTTTCTTT
>TRBJ1-3|TRBV7-6|TRBD1|few
CASSLAGTGDHTIYF
TGTGCCAGCAGCTTAGCCGGGACAGGGGACCACACCATATATTTT
>TRBJ2-7|TRBV6-5|-|-
CASSYESQGIGREQYF
TGTGCCAGCAGTTACGAGTCCCAGGGGATTGGTCGCGAGCAGTACTTC
>TRBJ1-3|TRBV12-3/TRBV12-4|-|few
CASSSIERNTIYF
TGTGCCAGCAGTTCGATCGAGCGGAACACCATATATTTT
>TRBJ2-5|TRBV6-5|-|few
CASGQEQETQYF
TGTGCCAGCGGGCAAGAGCAAGAGACCCAGTACTTC
>TRBJ1-4|TRBV29-1|-|many
CSVSDSINEKLFF
TGCAGCGTCTCGGACTCCATTAATGAAAAACTGTTTTTT
>TRBJ1-5|TRBV4-1|-|-
CASSQGPRDVSNQPQHF
TGCGCCAGCAGCCAGGGGCCCCGGGACGTTAGCAATCAGCCCCAGCATTTT
>TRBJ2-2|TRBV11-2|-|few
CASSSDRTDFLNTGELFF
TGTGCCAGCAGCTCGGACAGAACCGACTTCTTGAACACCGGGGAGCTGTTTTTT
>TRBJ1-6|TRBV7-9|-|many
CASSLAGAYNSPLHF
TGTGCCAGCAGCTTAGCCGGGGCCTATAATTCACCCCTCCACTTT